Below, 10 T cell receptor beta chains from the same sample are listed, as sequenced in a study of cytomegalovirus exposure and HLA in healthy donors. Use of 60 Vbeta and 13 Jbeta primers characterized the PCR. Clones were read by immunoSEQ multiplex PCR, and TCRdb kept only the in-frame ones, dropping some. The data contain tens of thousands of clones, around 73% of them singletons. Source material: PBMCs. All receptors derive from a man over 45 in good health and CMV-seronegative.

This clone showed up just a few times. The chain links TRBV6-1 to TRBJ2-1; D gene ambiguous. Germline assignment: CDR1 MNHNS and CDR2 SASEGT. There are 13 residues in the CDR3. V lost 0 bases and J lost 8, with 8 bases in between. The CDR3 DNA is TGTGCCAGCAGTGAAGCGCGGAGCCATGAGCAGTTCTTC. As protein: CASSEARSHEQFF.

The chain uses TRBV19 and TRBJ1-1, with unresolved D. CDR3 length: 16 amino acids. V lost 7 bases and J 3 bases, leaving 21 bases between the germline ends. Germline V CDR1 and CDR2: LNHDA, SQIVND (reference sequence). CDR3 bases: TGTGCCAGTACCCCGCCCCCACCTACTACCTACACTGAAGCTTTCTTT. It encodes CASTPPPPTTYTEAFF.

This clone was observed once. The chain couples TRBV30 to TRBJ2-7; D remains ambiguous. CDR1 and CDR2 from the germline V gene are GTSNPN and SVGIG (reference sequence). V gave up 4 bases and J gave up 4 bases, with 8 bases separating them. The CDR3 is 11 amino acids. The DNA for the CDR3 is TGTGCCTGGAAACGTGAGTACGAGCAGTACTTC. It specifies CAWKREYEQYF.

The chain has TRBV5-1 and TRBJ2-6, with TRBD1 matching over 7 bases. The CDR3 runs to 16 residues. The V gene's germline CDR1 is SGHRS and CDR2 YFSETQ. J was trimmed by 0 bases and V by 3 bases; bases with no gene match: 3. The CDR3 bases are TGCGCCAGCAGCTCGGGGACAGCCTCTGGGGCCAACGTCCTGACTTTC. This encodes CASSSGTASGANVLTF.

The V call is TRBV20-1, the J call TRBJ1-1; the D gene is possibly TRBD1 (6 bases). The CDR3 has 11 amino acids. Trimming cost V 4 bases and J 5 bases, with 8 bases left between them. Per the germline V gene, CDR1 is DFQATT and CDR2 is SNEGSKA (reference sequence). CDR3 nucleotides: TGCAGTGCTAACAGGGTAACTGAAGCTTTCTTT. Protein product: CSANRVTEAFF.

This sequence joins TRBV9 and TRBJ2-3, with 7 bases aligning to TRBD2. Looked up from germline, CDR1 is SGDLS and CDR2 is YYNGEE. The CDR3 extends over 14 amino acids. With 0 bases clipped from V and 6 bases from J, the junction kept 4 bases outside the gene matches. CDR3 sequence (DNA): TGTGCCAGCAGCGTAGCGGGGGGATCGGATACGCAGTATTTT. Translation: CASSVAGGSDTQYF.

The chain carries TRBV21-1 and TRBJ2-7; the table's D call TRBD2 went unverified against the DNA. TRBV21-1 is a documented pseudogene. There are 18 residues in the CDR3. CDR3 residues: CASHGRGLAGRRPFGQYF. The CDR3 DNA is TGTGCCAGCCACGGAAGGGGACTAGCGGGCCGAAGACCTTTTGGGCAGTACTTC.

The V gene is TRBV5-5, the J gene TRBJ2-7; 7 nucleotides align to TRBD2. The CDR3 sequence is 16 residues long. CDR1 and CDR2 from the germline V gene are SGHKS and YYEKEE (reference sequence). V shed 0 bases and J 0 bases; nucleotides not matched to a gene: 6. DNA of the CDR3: TGTGCCAGCAGCTTGGAGCGGGGCCCGAGCTCCTACGAGCAGTACTTC. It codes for CASSLERGPSSYEQYF.

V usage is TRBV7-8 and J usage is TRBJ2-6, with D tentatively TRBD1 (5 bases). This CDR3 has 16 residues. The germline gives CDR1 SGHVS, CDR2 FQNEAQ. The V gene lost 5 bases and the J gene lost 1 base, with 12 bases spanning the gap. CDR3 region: CASSALHRSGANVLTF. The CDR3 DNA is TGTGCCAGCAGCGCCTTACACAGGTCTGGGGCCAACGTCCTGACTTTC.

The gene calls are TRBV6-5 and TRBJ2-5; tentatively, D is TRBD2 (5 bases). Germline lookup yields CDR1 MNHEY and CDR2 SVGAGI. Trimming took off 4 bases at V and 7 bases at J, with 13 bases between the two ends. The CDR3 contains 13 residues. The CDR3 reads CASSLVPEGTQYF. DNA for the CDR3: TGTGCCAGCAGTTTGGTCCCCGAGGGGACCCAGTACTTC.